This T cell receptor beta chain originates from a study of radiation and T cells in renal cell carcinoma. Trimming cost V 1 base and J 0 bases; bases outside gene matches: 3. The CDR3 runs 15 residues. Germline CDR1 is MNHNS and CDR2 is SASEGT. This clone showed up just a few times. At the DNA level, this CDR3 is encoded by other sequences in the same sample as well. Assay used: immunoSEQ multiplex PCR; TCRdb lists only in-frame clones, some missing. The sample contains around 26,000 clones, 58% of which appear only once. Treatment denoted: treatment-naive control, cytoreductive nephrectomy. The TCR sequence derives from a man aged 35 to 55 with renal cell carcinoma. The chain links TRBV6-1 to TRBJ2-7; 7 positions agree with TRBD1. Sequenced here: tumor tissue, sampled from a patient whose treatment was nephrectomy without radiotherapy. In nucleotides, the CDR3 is TGTGCCAGCAGTGAAGGGACAGGCCTCTCCTACGAGCAGTACTTC. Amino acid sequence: CASSEGTGLSYEQYF.